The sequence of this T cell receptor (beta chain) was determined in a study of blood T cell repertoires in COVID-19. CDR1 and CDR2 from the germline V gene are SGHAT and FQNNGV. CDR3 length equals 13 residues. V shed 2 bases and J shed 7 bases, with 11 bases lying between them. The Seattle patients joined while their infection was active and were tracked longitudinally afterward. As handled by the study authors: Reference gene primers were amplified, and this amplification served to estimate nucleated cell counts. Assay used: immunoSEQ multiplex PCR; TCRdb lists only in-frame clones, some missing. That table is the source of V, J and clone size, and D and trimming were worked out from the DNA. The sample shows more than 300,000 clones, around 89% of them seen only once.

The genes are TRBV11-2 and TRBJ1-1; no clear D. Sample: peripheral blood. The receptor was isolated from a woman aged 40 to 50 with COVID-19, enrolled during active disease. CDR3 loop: CASSLSPRSEAFF. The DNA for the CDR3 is TGTGCCAGCAGCTTATCGCCCCGGAGTGAAGCTTTCTTT.